The 5 T cell receptor beta chains presented below share a single source sample, sequenced in a study of technical replicates of blood from a handful of donors. Assay used: immunoSEQ multiplex PCR; TCRdb lists only in-frame clones, some missing. The repertoire holds 65,000 to 95,000 clones, with about 89% as singletons. Sequenced material: T cells isolated from PBMCs. The receptors originated from a human donor in good health.

The V call is TRBV19, the J call TRBJ1-3; D gene uncertain. The V gene lost 5 bases and the J gene lost 0 bases, with 8 bases spanning the gap. The CDR3 spans 14 residues. Germline V gene sequence: CDR1 LNHDA, CDR2 SQIVND (reference sequence). The CDR3 nucleotides read TGTGCCAGTAGTCGCCAGGCCTCTGGAAACACCATATATTTT. This gives the protein CASSRQASGNTIYF.

The rearrangement joins TRBV5-1 to TRBJ1-5, with a weak D call TRBD1 (5 bases). Germline assignment: CDR1 SGHRS and CDR2 YFSETQ. V was cut by 0 bases and J by 2 bases, with 15 bases left in between. There are 17 residues in the CDR3. CDR3 protein: CASSLGVAGDGNQPQHF. CDR3 DNA: TGCGCCAGCAGCTTGGGAGTGGCGGGGGATGGCAATCAGCCCCAGCATTTT.

The chain joins TRBV7-9 to TRBJ2-1; a weak D match, TRBD1 (6 bases). Germline CDR1 reads SEHNR; CDR2 reads FQNEAQ (reference sequence). This CDR3 has 16 residues. V lost 4 bases, J lost 9 bases, and 22 bases lay in between. CDR3 residues: CASSSYRVNFISEQFF. CDR3 nucleotides: TGTGCCAGCAGCTCCTACAGGGTAAACTTTATTAGTGAGCAGTTCTTC.

The chain links TRBV28 to TRBJ2-1, with D possibly TRBD1 on 5 matching bases. The V gene's germline CDR1 is MDHEN and CDR2 SYDVKM. CDR3 length: 13 residues. V dropped 6 bases and J dropped 2 bases, with 8 bases sitting between them. This CDR3 is CASRDTPYNEQFF. DNA of the CDR3: TGTGCCAGCAGGGACACCCCCTACAATGAGCAGTTCTTC.

The V call is TRBV30, the J call TRBJ2-2; the match to TRBD1 covers 8 bases. The CDR3 runs to 17 residues. Germline V gene lookup returns CDR1 GTSNPN and CDR2 SVGIG (reference sequence). After removal of 4 bases from V and 6 bases from J, the junction contained 16 bases not matched to a gene. The CDR3 bases are TGTGCCTGGACCCCAGCCCGGACAGGGTGGTCCCCCGGGGAGCTGTTTTTT. This encodes CAWTPARTGWSPGELFF.